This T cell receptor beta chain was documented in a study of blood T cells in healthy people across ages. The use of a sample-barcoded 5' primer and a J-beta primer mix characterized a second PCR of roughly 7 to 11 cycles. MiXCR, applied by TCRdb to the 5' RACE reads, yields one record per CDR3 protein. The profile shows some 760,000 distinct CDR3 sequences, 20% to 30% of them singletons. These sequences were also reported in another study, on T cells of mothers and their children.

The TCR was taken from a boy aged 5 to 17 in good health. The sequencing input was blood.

In nucleotides, the CDR3 is TGTGCCACCTTTGGACTAGCGGGGGGCGAGCAGTACTTC. Translating it yields CATFGLAGGEQYF. The rearrangement links TRBV6-5 to TRBJ2-7; 14 nucleotides line up with TRBD2. CDR1 is MNHEY, CDR2 SVGAGI, per germline. The CDR3 is made up of 13 amino acids. J was trimmed by 6 bases and V by 10 bases; bases with no gene match: 5.